The T cell receptor beta chain under discussion was sequenced for a study of T cell responses to AZD1222 COVID-19 vaccine. The study's findings and limits: Donors in the cohort were predominantly white British and more often female, and clonal diversity was possibly underestimated. Repertoire sampling happened only post peak T cell response. A rise in Spike-specific TCR breadth and depth followed two AZD1222 doses.

Second-dose groups at about 4 or about 12 weeks were pooled. The CDR3 has 12 residues. The V and J ends lost 5 bases and 3 bases respectively, with 6 bases between them. Germline CDR1 SGHTA, CDR2 FQGNSA. Notes on this clone: Its antigen is currently unknown.

Data came from immunoSEQ multiplex PCR; TCRdb stores just in-frame clones and leaves some out. The table shows some 14,000 clones, with around 80% occurring only once. The sequence was obtained from an adult who received the AZD1222 COVID-19 vaccine. The sample in question was peripheral blood, obtained 28 days after the second AZD1222 dose. V usage is TRBV7-2 and J usage is TRBJ2-3, with D uncertain. CDR3 protein: CASSTATDTQYF. CDR3 DNA: TGTGCCAGCAGCACCGCTACAGATACGCAGTATTTT.